This T cell receptor (beta chain) is from a study of T cells after yellow fever vaccination (dated by TCRdb to about 2019). Regarding the complete study: Libraries from fractions with low cell numbers were prepared with the SMART-Seq v4 Ultra Low Input RNA kit. To follow T-cell clones before and after primary and booster YFV17D yellow fever vaccination, bulk TCR alpha and beta repertoires were sequenced over time. Blood samples were taken at several timepoints before and after primary and secondary immunization, and bulk PBMC replicates and cell subsets were isolated. Two healthy male donors, one aged 18 to 29 and one aged 30 to 40 years, made up the cohort. The paper as a whole reports these results and caveats: Because the study included only a couple of donors, the extent to which the findings can be generalized is limited. Most clones expanded after primary vaccination (around 96% of CD4 and approximately 90% of CD8) were re-detected after the booster, suggesting that broad memory maintenance occurred. A small fraction of clonotypes showed up in both the CD4 and CD8 compartments, probably as a result of convergent recombination. The secondary T-cell response was weaker than the primary response but faster, peaking on day 5 instead of day 15. Computational filtering was needed because FACS-sorted repertoires could contain abundant contaminating clonotypes from the bulk population.

CDR1 and CDR2, per the germline V gene, are SGHRS and YFSETQ. From the cysteine up to the phenylalanine, the CDR3 has a length of 16 residues. The CDR3 DNA has 48 bases and is translated from base 1. V is shortened by 0 bases, J by 3 bases, and the region joining them spans 14 bases. TCR cDNA was synthesized by 5'RACE template switching, which introduced a universal primer site and unique molecular identifiers. Priming of cDNA synthesis was performed from both the TCR alpha and TCR beta constant segments. Libraries were amplified in two PCR steps, with sample barcodes and sequencing adapters added in the second step. Sequencing of the libraries was done on either Illumina HiSeq 2500 (2x100 bp) or NovaSeq (2x150 bp). In the authors' own workflow: Reads were demultiplexed and collapsed into UMI consensus sequences with MIGEC, and V(D)J alignment was performed with MiXCR. Using edgeR on replicate PBMC samples, clonotypes were called vaccine-responding if FDR was below 0.01 and the log2 fold change was above 5 up to day 15. CD4 or CD8 identity was assigned to each bulk clonotype according to whether the clonotype was present at higher abundance in the sequenced CD4 repertoire or the sequenced CD8 repertoire. Using fastp at Q25 and MiXCR, TCRdb reprocessed the public reads and kept productive beta chains. Merged by CDR3 protein, the rows form single entries marked with the most common genes and DNA. These V and J calls originate from TCRdb's pipeline instead of the authors' own analysis. This sample lists 400,000 to 650,000 distinct CDR3 sequences; 21% were detected once. About 15% of the sample lies in the top ten.

The treatment or condition label of this sample denotes: live attenuated yellow fever vaccine strain. At every blood-draw timepoint, two biological replicates of bulk PBMCs were collected. A standard Ficoll-Paque protocol was used to isolate PBMCs from peripheral blood. TriZol was used to extract RNA from bulk PBMCs, from CD4 and CD8 fractions, and from dextramer-positive and dextramer-negative fractions. In regard to this clonotype: No cognate antigen has been identified for it. Nothing much larger sits one base from this clone, and base qualities are not available.

Material: PBMCs, obtained around 3 weeks after the first yellow fever vaccination. The chain employs TRBV5-1 and TRBJ2-3, and the D gene may be TRBD1, 6 bases matching. The clonotype originates from a man aged 18 to 29 who received the YFV17D yellow fever vaccine. The encoded CDR3 is CASSLADSVRTDTQYF. The sequence in DNA is TGCGCCAGCAGCTTGGCGGACAGTGTTCGGACAGATACGCAGTATTTT.